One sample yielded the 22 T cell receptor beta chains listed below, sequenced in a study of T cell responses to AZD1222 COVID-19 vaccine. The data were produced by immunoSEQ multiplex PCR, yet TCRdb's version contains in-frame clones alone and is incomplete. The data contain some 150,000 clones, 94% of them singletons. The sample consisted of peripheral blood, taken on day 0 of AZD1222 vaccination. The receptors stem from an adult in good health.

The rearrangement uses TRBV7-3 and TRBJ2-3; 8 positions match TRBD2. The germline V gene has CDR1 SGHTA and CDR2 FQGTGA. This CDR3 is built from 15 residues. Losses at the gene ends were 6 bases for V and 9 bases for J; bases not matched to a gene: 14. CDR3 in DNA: TGTGCCAGCAGTAGGGTCGGGAGGGCCCGGGGCACGCAGTATTTT. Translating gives CASSRVGRARGTQYF.

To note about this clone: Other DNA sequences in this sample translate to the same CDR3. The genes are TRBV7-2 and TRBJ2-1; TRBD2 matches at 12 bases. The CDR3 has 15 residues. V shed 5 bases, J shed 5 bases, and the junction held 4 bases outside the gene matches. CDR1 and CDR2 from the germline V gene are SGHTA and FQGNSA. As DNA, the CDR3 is TGTGCCAGCAGCCTGACTAGCGGGAGACACAATGAGCAGTTCTTC. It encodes CASSLTSGRHNEQFF.

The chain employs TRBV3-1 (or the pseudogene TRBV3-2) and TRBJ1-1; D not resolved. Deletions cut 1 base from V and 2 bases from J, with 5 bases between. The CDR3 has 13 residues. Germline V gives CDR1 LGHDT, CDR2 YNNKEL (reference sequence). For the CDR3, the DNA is TGTGCCAGCAGCCAAGTTCGTAACACTGAAGCTTTCTTT. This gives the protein CASSQVRNTEAFF.

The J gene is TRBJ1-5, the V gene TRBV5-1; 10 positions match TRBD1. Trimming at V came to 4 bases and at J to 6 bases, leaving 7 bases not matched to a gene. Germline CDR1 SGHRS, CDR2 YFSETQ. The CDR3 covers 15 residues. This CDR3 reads CASSLGQGIGQPQHF. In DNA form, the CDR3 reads TGCGCCAGCAGCCTGGGACAGGGGATTGGTCAGCCCCAGCATTTT.

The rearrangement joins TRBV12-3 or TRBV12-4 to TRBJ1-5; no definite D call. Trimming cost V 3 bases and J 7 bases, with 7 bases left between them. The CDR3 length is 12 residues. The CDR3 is CASSLGEQPQHF. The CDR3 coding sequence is TGTGCCAGCAGTTTGGGAGAGCAGCCCCAGCATTTT.

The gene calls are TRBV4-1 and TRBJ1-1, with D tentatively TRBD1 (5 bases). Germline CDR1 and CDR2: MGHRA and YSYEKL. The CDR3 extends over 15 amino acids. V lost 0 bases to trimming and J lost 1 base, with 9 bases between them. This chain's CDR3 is CASSQEGGQNTEAFF. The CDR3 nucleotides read TGCGCCAGCAGCCAAGAGGGAGGACAGAACACTGAAGCTTTCTTT.

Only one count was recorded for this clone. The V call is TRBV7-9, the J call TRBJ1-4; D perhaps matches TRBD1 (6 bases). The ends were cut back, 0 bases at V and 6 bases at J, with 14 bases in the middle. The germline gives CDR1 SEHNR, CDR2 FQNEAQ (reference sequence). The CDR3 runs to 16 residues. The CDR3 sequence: CASSLAVTGADEKLFF. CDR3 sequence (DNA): TGTGCCAGCAGCTTAGCAGTAACGGGGGCGGATGAAAAACTGTTTTTT.

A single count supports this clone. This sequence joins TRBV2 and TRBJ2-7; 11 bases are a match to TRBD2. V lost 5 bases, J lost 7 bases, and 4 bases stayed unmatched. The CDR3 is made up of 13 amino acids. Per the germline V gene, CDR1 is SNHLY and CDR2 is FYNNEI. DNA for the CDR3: TGTGCCAGCAGTTCCCTAGCGGGGGGTGAGCAGTACGTC. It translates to CASSSLAGGEQYV.

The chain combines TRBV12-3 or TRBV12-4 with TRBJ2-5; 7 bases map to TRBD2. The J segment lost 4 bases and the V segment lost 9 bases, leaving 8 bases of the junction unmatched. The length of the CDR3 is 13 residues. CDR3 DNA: TGTGCCAGTGCGGGGGAGGTATCAGAGACCCAGTACTTC. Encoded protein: CASAGEVSETQYF.

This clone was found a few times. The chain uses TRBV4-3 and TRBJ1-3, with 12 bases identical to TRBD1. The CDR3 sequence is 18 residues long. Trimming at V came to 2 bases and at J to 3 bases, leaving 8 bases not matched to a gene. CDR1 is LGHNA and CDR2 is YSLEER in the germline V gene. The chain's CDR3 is CASSQSGGQGALGNTIYF. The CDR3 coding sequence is TGCGCCAGCAGCCAAAGCGGGGGACAGGGGGCGCTTGGAAACACCATATATTTT.

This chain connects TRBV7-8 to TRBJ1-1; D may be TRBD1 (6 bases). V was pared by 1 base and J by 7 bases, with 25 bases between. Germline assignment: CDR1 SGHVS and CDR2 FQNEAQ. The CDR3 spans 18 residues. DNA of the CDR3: TGTGCCAGCAGCTTAGGTTTTAAGGGGGACCTGAAAAGGAGTGAAGCTTTCTTT. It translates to CASSLGFKGDLKRSEAFF.

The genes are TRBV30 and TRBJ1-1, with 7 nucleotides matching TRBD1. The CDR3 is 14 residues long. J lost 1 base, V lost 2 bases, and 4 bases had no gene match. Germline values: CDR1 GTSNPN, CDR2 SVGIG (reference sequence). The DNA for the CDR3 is TGTGCCTGGAGTAGACAGGGTGGGAACACTGAAGCTTTCTTT. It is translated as CAWSRQGGNTEAFF.

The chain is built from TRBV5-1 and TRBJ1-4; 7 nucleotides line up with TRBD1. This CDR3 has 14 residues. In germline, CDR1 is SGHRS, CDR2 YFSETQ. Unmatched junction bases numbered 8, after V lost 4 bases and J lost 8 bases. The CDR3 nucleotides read TGCGCCAGCAGCCAAGGGACAGCGGGGGAAAAACTGTTTTTT. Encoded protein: CASSQGTAGEKLFF.

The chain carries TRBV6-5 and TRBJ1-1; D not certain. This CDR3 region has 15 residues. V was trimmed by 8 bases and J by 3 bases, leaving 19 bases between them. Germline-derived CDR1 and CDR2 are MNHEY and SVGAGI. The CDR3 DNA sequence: TGTGCCAGCTCCAAGCGGAACCTCTGGGACACTGAAGCTTTCTTT. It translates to CASSKRNLWDTEAFF.

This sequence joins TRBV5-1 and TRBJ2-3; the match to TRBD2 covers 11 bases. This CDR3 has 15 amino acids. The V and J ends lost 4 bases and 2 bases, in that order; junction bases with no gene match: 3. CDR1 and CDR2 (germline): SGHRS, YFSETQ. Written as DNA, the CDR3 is TGCGCCAGCAGCCCTAGCGGGGGGTACACAGATACGCAGTATTTT. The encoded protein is CASSPSGGYTDTQYF.

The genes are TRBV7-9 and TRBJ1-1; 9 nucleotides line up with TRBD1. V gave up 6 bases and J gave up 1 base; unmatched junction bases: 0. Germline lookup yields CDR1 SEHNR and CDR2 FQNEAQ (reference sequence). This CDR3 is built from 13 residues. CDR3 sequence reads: CASRDRGNTEAFF. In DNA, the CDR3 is TGTGCCAGCAGGGACAGGGGGAACACTGAAGCTTTCTTT.

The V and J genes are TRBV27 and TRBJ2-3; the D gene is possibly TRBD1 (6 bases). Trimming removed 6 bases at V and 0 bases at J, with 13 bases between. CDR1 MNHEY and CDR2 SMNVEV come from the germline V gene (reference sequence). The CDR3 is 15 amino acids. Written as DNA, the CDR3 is TGTGCCAGCAGAGACACAGGGTCCAGCACAGATACGCAGTATTTT. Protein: CASRDTGSSTDTQYF.

The DNA of the CDR3 is TGTGCCAGCAGTCCTACCACAGGGCGCCTCTCACCCCTCCACTTT. Translation: CASSPTTGRLSPLHF. The rearrangement links TRBV28 to TRBJ1-6; the D gene is possibly TRBD1 (6 bases). The V and J ends lost 5 bases and 10 bases respectively, with 18 bases between them. The CDR3 extends over 15 amino acids. Germline V gene sequence: CDR1 MDHEN, CDR2 SYDVKM. The full variable domain, rest sourced from reference TRBV28 and TRBJ1-6, is DVKVTQSSRYLVKRTGEKVFLECVQDMDHENMFWYRQDPGLGLRLIYFSYDVKMKEKGDIPEGYSVSREKKERFSLILESASTNQTSMYLCASSPTTGRLSPLHFGNGTRLTVT.

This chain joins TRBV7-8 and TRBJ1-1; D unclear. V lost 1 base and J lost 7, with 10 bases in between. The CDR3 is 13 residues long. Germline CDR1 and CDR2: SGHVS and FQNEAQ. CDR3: CASSLGESGEAFF. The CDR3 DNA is TGTGCCAGCAGCTTAGGTGAAAGCGGTGAAGCTTTCTTT.

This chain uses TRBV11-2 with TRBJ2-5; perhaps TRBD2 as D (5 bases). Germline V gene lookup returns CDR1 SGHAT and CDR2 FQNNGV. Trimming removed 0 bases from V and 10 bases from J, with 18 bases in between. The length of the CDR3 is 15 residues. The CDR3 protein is CASSLDWRALIDQYF. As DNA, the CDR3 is TGTGCCAGCAGCTTAGATTGGCGGGCCTTGATCGACCAGTACTTC.

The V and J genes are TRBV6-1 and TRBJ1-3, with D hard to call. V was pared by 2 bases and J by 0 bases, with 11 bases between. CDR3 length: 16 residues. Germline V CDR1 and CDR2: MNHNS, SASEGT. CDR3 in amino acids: CASSEYPKISGNTIYF. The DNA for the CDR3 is TGTGCCAGCAGTGAATACCCCAAGATCTCTGGAAACACCATATATTTT.

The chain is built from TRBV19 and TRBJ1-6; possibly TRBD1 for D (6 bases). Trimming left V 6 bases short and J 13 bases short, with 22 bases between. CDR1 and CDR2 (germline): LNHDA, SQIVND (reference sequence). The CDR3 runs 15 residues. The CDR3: CASSRSPEGGSPLHF. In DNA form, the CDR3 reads TGTGCCAGTAGCCGAAGCCCGGAAGGGGGTTCGCCCCTCCACTTT.